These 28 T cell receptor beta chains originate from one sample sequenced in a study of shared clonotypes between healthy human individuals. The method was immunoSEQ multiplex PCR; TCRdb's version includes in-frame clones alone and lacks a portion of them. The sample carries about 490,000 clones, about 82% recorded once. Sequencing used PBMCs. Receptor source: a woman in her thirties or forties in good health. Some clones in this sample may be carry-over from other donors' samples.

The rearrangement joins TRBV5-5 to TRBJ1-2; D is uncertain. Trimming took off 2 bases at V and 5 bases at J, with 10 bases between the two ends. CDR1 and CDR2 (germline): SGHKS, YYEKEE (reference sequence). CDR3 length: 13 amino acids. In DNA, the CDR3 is TGTGCCAGCAGCTTAGGTGCTATGTATGGCTACACCTTC. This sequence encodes CASSLGAMYGYTF. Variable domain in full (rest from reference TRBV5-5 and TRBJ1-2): DAGVTQSPTHLIKTRGQQVTLRCSPISGHKSVSWYQQVLGQGPQFIFQYYEKEERGRGNFPDRFSARQFPNYSSELNVNALLLGDSALYLCASSLGAMYGYTFGSGTRLTVV.

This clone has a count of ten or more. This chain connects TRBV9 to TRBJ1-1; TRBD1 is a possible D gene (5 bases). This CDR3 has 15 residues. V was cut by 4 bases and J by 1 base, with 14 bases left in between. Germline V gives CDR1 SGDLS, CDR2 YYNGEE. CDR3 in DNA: TGTGCCAGCAGCCCTAGCGGGGACCAGAACACTGAAGCTTTCTTT. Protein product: CASSPSGDQNTEAFF.

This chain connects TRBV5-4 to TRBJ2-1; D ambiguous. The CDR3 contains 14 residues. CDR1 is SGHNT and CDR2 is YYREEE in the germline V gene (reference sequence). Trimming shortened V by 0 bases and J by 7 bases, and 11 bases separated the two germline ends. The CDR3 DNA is TGTGCCAGCAGCTTGGCCTCCAAGGGAAATGAGCAGTTCTTC. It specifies CASSLASKGNEQFF. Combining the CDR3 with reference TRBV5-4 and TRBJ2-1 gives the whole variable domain ETGVTQSPTHLIKTRGQQVTLRCSSQSGHNTVSWYQQALGQGPQFIFQYYREEENGRGNFPPRFSGLQFPNYSSELNVNALELDDSALYLCASSLASKGNEQFFGPGTRLTVL.

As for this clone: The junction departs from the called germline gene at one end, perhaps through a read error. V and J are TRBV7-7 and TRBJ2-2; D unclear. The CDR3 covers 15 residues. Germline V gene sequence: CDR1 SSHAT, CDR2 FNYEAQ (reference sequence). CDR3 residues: CASSLDFPNTGELFF. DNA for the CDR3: TGTGCTAGCAGCTTAGATTTCCCAAACACCGGGGAGCTGTTTTTT.

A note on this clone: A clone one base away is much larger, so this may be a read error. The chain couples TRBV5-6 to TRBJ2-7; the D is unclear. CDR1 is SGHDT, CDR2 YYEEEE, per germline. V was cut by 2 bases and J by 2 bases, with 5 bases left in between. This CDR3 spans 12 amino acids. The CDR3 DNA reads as TGTGCCAGCAGCTTCGGACCCTACGAGCAGTACTTC. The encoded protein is CASSFGPYEQYF.

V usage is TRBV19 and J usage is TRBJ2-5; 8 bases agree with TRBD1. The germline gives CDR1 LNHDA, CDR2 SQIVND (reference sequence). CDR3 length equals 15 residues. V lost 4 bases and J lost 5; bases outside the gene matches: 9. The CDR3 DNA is TGTGCCAGTAGTACCCCGGGACAGGTTGGGGAGACCCAGTACTTC. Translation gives CASSTPGQVGETQYF.

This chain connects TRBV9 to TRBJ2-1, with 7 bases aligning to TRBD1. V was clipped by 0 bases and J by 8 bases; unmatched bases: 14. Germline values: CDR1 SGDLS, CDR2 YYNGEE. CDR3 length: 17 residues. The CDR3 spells CASSVGSDRDFGDEQFF. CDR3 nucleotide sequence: TGTGCCAGCAGCGTAGGTAGTGACAGGGATTTTGGCGATGAGCAGTTCTTC.

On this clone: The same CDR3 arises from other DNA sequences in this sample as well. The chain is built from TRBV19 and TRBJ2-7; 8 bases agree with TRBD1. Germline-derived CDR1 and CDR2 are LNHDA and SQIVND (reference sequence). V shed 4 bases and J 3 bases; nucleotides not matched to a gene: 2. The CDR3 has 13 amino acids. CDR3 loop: CASSTGGIYEQYF. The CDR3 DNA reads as TGTGCCAGTAGTACAGGGGGCATCTACGAGCAGTACTTC.

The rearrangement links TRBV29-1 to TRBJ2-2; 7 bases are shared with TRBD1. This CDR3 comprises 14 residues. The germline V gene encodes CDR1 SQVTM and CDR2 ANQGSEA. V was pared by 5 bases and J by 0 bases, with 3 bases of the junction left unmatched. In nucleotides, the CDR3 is TGCAGCGTTTCAGGGACAGCGAACACCGGGGAGCTGTTTTTT. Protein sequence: CSVSGTANTGELFF.

The chain's CDR3 is CSGWTSGYEQYF. As DNA, the CDR3 is TGCAGCGGATGGACTAGCGGCTACGAGCAGTACTTC. This rearrangement joins TRBV29-1 to TRBJ2-7, with 10 bases lining up with TRBD2. The V and J ends lost 7 bases and 3 bases, in that order; junction bases with no gene match: 3. The germline V gene encodes CDR1 SQVTM and CDR2 ANQGSEA. This CDR3 region has 12 residues.

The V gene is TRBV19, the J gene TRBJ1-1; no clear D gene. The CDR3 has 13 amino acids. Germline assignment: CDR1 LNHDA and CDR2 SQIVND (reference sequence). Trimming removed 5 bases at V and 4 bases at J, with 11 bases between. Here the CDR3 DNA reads TGTGCCAGTAGTCCCTCGACACTCACTGAAGCTTTCTTT. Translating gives CASSPSTLTEAFF.

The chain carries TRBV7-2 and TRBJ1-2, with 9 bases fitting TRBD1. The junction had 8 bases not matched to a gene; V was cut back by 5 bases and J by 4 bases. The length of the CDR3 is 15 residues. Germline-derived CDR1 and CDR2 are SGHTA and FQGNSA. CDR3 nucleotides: TGTGCCAGCAGCCCCGGGACAGGGTTTAGCTATGGCTACACCTTC. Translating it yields CASSPGTGFSYGYTF.

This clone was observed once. The CDR3, as DNA: TGTGCCTGGAGTGTAACCCAGTTCGGGGAGCAGTACTTC. It translates to CAWSVTQFGEQYF. The chain couples TRBV30 to TRBJ2-7; no clear D gene. The V and J ends lost 0 bases and 7 bases respectively, with 13 bases between them. Germline-derived CDR1 and CDR2 are GTSNPN and SVGIG (reference sequence). This CDR3 has 13 amino acids.

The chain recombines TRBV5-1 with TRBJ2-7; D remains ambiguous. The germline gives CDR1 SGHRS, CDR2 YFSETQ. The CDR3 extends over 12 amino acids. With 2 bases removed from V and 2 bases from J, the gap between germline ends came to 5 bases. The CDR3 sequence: CASSLQAYEQYF. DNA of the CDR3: TGCGCCAGCAGCTTACAAGCCTACGAGCAGTACTTC.

For the CDR3, the DNA is TGCGCCAGCAGCTCGACAGGGGTCTTGAACACCGGGGAGCTGTTTTTT. Amino acid sequence: CASSSTGVLNTGELFF. J is TRBJ2-2 and V is TRBV5-1, with 8 bases matching TRBD1. The V gene end was trimmed by 3 bases and the J gene end by 1 base; junction bases not matched to a gene: 5. Germline V gene data show CDR1 as SGHRS and CDR2 as YFSETQ. CDR3 length: 16 residues.

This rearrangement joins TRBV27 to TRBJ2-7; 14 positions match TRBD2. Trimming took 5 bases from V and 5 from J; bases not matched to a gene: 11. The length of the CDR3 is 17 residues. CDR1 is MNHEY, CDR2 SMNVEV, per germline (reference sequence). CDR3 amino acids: CASSTRGTSGSYDEQYF. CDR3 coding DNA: TGTGCCAGCAGTACCCGAGGGACTAGCGGGAGTTATGACGAGCAGTACTTC.

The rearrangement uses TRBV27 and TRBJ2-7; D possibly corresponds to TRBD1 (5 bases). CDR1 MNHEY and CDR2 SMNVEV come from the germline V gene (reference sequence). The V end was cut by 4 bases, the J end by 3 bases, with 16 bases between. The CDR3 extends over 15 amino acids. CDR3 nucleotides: TGTGCCAGCAGTTCCCGACAGTTTCGCAACTACGAGCAGTACTTC. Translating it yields CASSSRQFRNYEQYF.

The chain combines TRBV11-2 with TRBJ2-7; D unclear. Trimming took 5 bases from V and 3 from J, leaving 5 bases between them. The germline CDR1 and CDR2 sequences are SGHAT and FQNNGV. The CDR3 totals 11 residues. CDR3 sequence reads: CASSPHYEQYF. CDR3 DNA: TGTGCCAGCAGCCCCCACTACGAGCAGTACTTC.

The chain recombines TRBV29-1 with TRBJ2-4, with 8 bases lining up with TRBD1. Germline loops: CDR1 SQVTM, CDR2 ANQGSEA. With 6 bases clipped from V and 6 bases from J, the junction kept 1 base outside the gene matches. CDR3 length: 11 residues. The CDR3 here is CSVGQGNIQYF. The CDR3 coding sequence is TGCAGCGTCGGACAGGGAAACATTCAGTACTTC.

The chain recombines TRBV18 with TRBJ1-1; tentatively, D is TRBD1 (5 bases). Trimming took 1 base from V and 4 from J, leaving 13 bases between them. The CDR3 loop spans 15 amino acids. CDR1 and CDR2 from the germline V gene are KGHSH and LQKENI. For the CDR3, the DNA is TGTGCCAGCTCACCACAGCCAGGGTCGTCCACTGAAGCTTTCTTT. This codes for CASSPQPGSSTEAFF.

The CDR3: CASTQSSTRGQNEQFF. The CDR3 DNA reads as TGTGCCAGTACTCAAAGTTCCACGAGGGGGCAGAATGAGCAGTTCTTC. V is TRBV19 and J is TRBJ2-1, with 7 bases identical to TRBD1. The J segment lost 7 bases and the V segment lost 7 bases, leaving 16 bases of the junction unmatched. Germline V CDR1 and CDR2: LNHDA, SQIVND (reference sequence). The CDR3 has 16 amino acids.

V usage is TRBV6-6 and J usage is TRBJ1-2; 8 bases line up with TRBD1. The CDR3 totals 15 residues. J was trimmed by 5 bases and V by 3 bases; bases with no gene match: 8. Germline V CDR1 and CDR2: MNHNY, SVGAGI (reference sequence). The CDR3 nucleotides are TGTGCCAGCAGTTATCAAGGACAGGGCCAATATGGCTACACCTTC. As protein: CASSYQGQGQYGYTF.

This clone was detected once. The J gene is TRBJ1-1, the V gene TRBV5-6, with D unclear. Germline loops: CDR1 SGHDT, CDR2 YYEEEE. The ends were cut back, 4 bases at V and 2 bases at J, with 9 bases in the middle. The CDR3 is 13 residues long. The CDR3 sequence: CASSRTRNTEAFF. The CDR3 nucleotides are TGTGCCAGCAGCCGGACGCGAAACACTGAAGCTTTCTTT.

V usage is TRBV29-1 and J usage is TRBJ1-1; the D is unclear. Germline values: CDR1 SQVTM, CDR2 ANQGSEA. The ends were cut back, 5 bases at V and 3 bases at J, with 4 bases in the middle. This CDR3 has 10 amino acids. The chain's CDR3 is CSVRDTEAFF. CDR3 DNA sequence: TGCAGCGTTAGGGACACTGAAGCTTTCTTT.

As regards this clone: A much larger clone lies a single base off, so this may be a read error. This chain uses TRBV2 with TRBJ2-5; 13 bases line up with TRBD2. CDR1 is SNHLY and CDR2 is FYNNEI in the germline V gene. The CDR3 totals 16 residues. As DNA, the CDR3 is TGTGCCAGCAGTGAAGGGGGACTAGCGGGGACAGAGGCCCAGTACTTC. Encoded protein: CASSEGGLAGTEAQYF.

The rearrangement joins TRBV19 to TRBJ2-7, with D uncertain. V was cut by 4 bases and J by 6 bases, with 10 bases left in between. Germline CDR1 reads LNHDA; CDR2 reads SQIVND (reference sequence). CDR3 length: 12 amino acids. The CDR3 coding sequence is TGTGCCAGTAGTACCGATACGACCGAGCAGTACTTC. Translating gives CASSTDTTEQYF.

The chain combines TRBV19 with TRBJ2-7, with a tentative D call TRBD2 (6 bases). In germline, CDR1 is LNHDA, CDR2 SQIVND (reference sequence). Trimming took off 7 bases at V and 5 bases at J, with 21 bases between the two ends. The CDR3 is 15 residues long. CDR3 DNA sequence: TGTGCCAGTACCGGCCGAACGGGAGCAGGAGACGAGCAGTACTTC. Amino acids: CASTGRTGAGDEQYF.

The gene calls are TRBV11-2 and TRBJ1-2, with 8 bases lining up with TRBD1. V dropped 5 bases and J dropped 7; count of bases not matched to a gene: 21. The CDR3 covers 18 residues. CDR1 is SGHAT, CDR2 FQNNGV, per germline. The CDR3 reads CASSPHIQGAVGLGGYTF. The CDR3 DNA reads TGTGCCAGCAGCCCGCATATCCAGGGGGCGGTTGGGCTTGGTGGCTACACCTTC.